The rows below give T cell receptor beta chains drawn from one sample of a study of blood T cell repertoires in COVID-19. The assay was immunoSEQ multiplex PCR, and TCRdb's table has in-frame clones only and misses some. The profile shows 150,000 to 200,000 clones, 75% to 85% of them singletons. The sample taken for sequencing was peripheral blood. The receptor set was obtained from a woman older than 75 with COVID-19, enrolled during active disease. Both conserved end residues are part of each CDR3. A D gene is named only where the DNA matches it firmly. Clone size appears in some rows only: once, few, many, or a class for an expanded clone.

CDR3 protein,CDR3 DNA,V gene,D gene,clone size,J gene
CASSLSTGGGVDEAFF,TGTGCCAGCAGCCTCTCCACAGGGGGGGGTGTGGATGAAGCTTTCTTT,TRBV4-2,TRBD1,NA,TRBJ1-1
CASSNWPGELFF,TGTGCCAGTTCCAATTGGCCCGGGGAGCTGTTTTTT,TRBV12-3/TRBV12-4,NA,NA,TRBJ2-2
CASSEWWGRMNTEAFF,TGTGCCAGCAGTGAGTGGTGGGGGCGTATGAACACTGAAGCTTTCTTT,TRBV2,NA,NA,TRBJ1-1
CASSWTITGSPLHF,TGTGCCAGCAGTTGGACGATCACAGGTTCACCCCTCCACTTT,TRBV2,NA,NA,TRBJ1-6
CASSPRGGLRTDTQYF,TGTGCCAGCAGCCCGCGGGGAGGTTTGAGGACAGATACGCAGTATTTT,TRBV5-4,NA,NA,TRBJ2-3
CATSPGTSFPTNEKLFF,TGTGCCACCAGCCCAGGGACATCGTTTCCAACTAATGAAAAACTGTTTTTT,TRBV15,NA,NA,TRBJ1-4
CASSHVPASYNEQFF,TGTGCCAGCAGCCATGTGCCCGCCAGTTACAATGAGCAGTTCTTC,TRBV11-2,NA,NA,TRBJ2-1
CASSLNYVMNTEAFF,TGCGCCAGCAGCCTAAATTACGTTATGAACACTGAAGCTTTCTTT,TRBV5-1,NA,NA,TRBJ1-1
CASRRQETQYF,TGCGCCAGCAGGCGACAAGAGACCCAGTACTTC,TRBV10-2,NA,NA,TRBJ2-5
CASSMPVADTEAFF,TGTGCCAGTAGTATGCCCGTAGCCGACACTGAAGCTTTCTTT,TRBV19,NA,NA,TRBJ1-1
CASSLVYGGRFNEQYF,TGTGCCAGCAGCTTAGTATACGGCGGGAGATTTAACGAGCAGTACTTC,TRBV7-9,TRBD2,once,TRBJ2-7
CASSEAEDSYEQYF,TGTGCCAGCAGTGAAGCCGAGGACTCCTACGAGCAGTACTTC,TRBV2,NA,NA,TRBJ2-7
CASSPGTWDYGYTF,TGTGCCAGCAGCCCCGGGACTTGGGACTATGGCTACACCTTC,TRBV5-6,NA,NA,TRBJ1-2
CASSLGRGRAAFF,TGTGCCAGCAGCTTAGGGAGGGGACGGGCAGCTTTCTTT,TRBV7-9,NA,NA,TRBJ1-1
CATRQTGFNTEAFF,TGTGCCACCAGGCAGACAGGGTTCAACACTGAAGCTTTCTTT,TRBV24-1,TRBD1,NA,TRBJ1-1
CASSLETGGNSPLHF,TGCGCCAGCAGCTTGGAAACAGGGGGTAATTCACCCCTCCACTTT,TRBV5-1,TRBD1,NA,TRBJ1-6
CASRHPPSPRYF,TGTGCCAGCAGGCACCCGCCATCACCTAGGTACTTC,TRBV2,NA,NA,TRBJ2-4
CASSPSGQGYGYTF,TGTGCCAGTAGTCCCTCAGGACAGGGCTATGGCTACACCTTC,TRBV19,TRBD1,NA,TRBJ1-2
CASSQEGLAVSETQYF,TGTGCCAGCAGCCAAGAGGGGCTAGCGGTCTCAGAGACCCAGTACTTC,TRBV4-2,TRBD2,once,TRBJ2-5
CASSLWGGGADEQYF,TGTGCCAGCAGTTTATGGGGCGGGGGGGCCGACGAGCAGTACTTC,TRBV27,TRBD2,few,TRBJ2-7
CASSPKGRTLSGNTEAFF,TGTGCCAGCAGCCCGAAGGGGAGGACCTTAAGTGGGAACACTGAAGCTTTCTTT,TRBV21-1,NA,NA,TRBJ1-1
CAISGSGTDPYEQYF,TGTGCCATCAGTGGTTCAGGGACAGATCCCTACGAGCAGTACTTC,TRBV10-3,TRBD1,few,TRBJ2-7
CASLDRETQYF,TGTGCCAGCTTAGATCGAGAGACCCAGTACTTC,TRBV18,NA,NA,TRBJ2-5
CAIGSSAPGSYEQYF,TGTGCCATCGGTTCTAGCGCCCCGGGCTCCTACGAGCAGTACTTC,TRBV7-9,NA,NA,TRBJ2-7
CASSLSQGAFGYTF,TGTGCCAGCAGCTTGTCGCAGGGGGCGTTTGGCTACACCTTC,TRBV5-4,TRBD1,NA,TRBJ1-2
CASSLGTGEGRYGYTF,TGTGCCAGCAGCCTCGGGACAGGGGAAGGCCGGTATGGCTACACCTTC,TRBV14,TRBD1,NA,TRBJ1-2
CASSPSGQALNTEAFF,TGTGCCAGCTCACCCTCGGGACAGGCCTTAAACACTGAAGCTTTCTTT,TRBV18,TRBD1,NA,TRBJ1-1
CASSRPGTLNEQYF,TGTGCCAGCTCACGCCCCGGGACTCTAAACGAGCAGTACTTC,TRBV18,NA,NA,TRBJ2-7
CASSTTSGSHGNEQFF,TGTGCCAGCAGTACGACTAGCGGGAGTCACGGGAATGAGCAGTTCTTC,TRBV6-2/TRBV6-3,TRBD2,NA,TRBJ2-1
CASSVGTSNTGELFF,TGTGCCAGCAGCGTAGGCACTAGCAACACCGGGGAGCTGTTTTTT,TRBV9,NA,NA,TRBJ2-2
CASRLVGTSGSYEQYF,TGTGCAAGTCGCTTAGTAGGTACTAGCGGATCCTACGAGCAGTACTTC,TRBV12-2,NA,once,TRBJ2-7
CASSYASGDPYEQYF,TGTGCCAGCAGTTACGCTAGCGGGGATCCGTACGAGCAGTACTTC,TRBV6-2/TRBV6-3,TRBD2,few,TRBJ2-7
CASSFGTGYSTNEKLFF,TGTGCCAGCAGCTTCGGGACAGGGTATTCGACTAATGAAAAACTGTTTTTT,TRBV5-6,TRBD1,NA,TRBJ1-4
CASSKNWGGLSYPPRLVGAYEQYF,TGTGCCAGCAGCAAAAATTGGGGTGGCCTTTCTTACCCCCCTCGGCTAGTAGGGGCTTACGAGCAGTACTTC,TRBV21-1,NA,NA,TRBJ2-7
CASIEQMNTEAFF,TGTGCCAGTATAGAACAGATGAACACTGAAGCTTTCTTT,TRBV19,NA,NA,TRBJ1-1
CASSRGGQGNYGYTF,TGTGCCAGTAGTCGCGGGGGGCAAGGTAACTATGGCTACACCTTC,TRBV19,NA,NA,TRBJ1-2
CASSVRSSGGGELFF,TGTGCCAGCAGCGTAAGGTCTAGCGGAGGCGGGGAGCTGTTTTTT,TRBV9,TRBD2,NA,TRBJ2-2
CASSPRGPLGGGYTF,TGTGCCAGCAGCCCTCGAGGGCCCCTAGGAGGGGGCTACACCTTC,TRBV7-2,NA,NA,TRBJ1-2
CASSYVGGGETQYF,TGTGCCAGCAGTTACGTGGGAGGGGGGGAGACCCAGTACTTC,TRBV6-6,NA,many,TRBJ2-5
CSASKGWGGRSYEQYF,TGCAGTGCTAGTAAAGGCTGGGGCGGCCGCTCCTACGAGCAGTACTTC,TRBV20-1,NA,NA,TRBJ2-7
CASRLDLSSYNEQFF,TGTGCCAGCAGATTGGACTTAAGCTCCTACAATGAGCAGTTCTTC,TRBV11-2,NA,NA,TRBJ2-1
CASSFIGQGANYGYTF,TGTGCCAGCAGCTTTATTGGACAGGGGGCGAACTATGGCTACACCTTC,TRBV7-9,TRBD1,NA,TRBJ1-2
CASSINLGPAGAREQYF,TGTGCCAGTAGTATTAATCTGGGACCGGCGGGGGCAAGGGAGCAGTACTTC,TRBV19,NA,NA,TRBJ2-7